This TCR beta chain is from a study of CD8 T cells in Susac syndrome. Findings of the study overall: The study recognized that its TCR sequencing and HLA analysis covered a relatively small number of individuals.

Random hexamers primed reverse transcription of about 0.45 to 1 ug RNA. Across 54 Vbeta and 13 Jbeta, immunoSEQ multiplex PCR amplified TCR beta CDR3. MiXCR was run by TCRdb on the immunoSEQ multiplex PCR reads, yielding one entry per CDR3 protein. Of tens of thousands of distinct CDR3 sequences in the sample, 94% were seen once. TCR beta sequences were obtained from blood CD8+ and CD4+ T cells. Negative isolation yielded the CD8+ and CD4+ T cells, while FACS enriched the TEMRA cells. Concerning this clonotype itself: Its antigen is as yet unknown. The junction and the germline gene differ at one end; a read error may be behind it.

The CDR3 is 13 amino acids. Germline V gene data show CDR1 as LNHNV and CDR2 as YYDKDF (reference sequence). The chain has TRBV15 and TRBJ2-7, with TRBD1 as a possible D gene (5 bases). The clonotype comes from a human donor in good health. The sequenced sample was CD8+ T cells from PBMCs. This chain's CDR3 is CATSGDRDYEQYF. CDR3 nucleotide sequence: TGTGCCACCAGCGGAGACAGAGACTACGAGCAGTACTTC. Supplemented by reference TRBV15 and TRBJ2-7, the full variable domain reads DAMVIQNPRYQVTQFGKPVTLSCSQTLNHNVMYWYQQKSSQAPKLLFHYYDKDFNNEADTPDNFQSRRPNTSFCFLDIRSPGLGDTAMYLCATSGDRDYEQYFGPGTRLTVT.